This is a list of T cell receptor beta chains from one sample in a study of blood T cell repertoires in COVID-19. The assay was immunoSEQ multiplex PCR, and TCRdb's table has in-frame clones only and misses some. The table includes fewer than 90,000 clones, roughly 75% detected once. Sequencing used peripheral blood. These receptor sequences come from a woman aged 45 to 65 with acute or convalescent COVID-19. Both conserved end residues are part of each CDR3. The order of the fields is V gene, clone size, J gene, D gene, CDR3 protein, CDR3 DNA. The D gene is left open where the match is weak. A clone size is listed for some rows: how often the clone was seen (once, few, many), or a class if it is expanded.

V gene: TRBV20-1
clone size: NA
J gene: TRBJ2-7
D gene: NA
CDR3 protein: CSALQGNEQYF
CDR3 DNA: TGCAGTGCTCTACAGGGAAACGAGCAGTACTTC

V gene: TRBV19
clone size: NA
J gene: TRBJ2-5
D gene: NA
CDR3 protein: CASSELYQETQYF
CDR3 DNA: TGTGCCAGTAGCGAACTGTACCAAGAGACCCAGTACTTC

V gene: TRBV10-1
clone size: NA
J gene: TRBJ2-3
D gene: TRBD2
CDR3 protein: CATRTSGVSGDTQYF
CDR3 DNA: TGCGCCACCCGGACTAGCGGGGTTTCGGGAGATACGCAGTATTTT

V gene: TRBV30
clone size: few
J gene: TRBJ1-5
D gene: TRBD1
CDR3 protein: CAWSVQGGFPQHF
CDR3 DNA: TGTGCCTGGAGTGTGCAGGGGGGATTTCCCCAGCATTTT

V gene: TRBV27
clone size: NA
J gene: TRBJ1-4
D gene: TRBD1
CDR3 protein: CASRSRGQAGVNEKLFF
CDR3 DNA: TGTGCCAGCAGGAGCCGGGGACAGGCCGGCGTTAATGAAAAACTGTTTTTT

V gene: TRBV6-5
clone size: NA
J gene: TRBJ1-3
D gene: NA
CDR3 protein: CASSTEGISGNTIYF
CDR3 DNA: TGTGCCAGCAGTACGGAGGGGATTTCGGGAAACACCATATATTTT

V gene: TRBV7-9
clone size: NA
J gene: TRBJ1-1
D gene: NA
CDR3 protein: CASSLPLLPTEAFF
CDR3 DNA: TGTGCCAGCAGCTTACCCCTCCTACCCACTGAAGCTTTCTTT

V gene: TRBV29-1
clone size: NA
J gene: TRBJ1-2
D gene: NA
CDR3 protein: CSVKQDGYTF
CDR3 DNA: TGCAGCGTCAAACAGGACGGCTACACCTTC

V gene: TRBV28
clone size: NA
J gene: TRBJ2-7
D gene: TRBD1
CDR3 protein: CASRMSGGYEQYF
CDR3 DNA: TGTGCCAGCAGGATGTCAGGGGGCTACGAGCAGTACTTC

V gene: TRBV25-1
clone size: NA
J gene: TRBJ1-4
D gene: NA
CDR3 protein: CASSDDRSNEKLFF
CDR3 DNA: TGTGCCAGCAGTGATGACAGGTCTAATGAAAAACTGTTTTTT

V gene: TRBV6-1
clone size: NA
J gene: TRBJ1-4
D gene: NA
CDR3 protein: CASSDRGSTNEKLFF
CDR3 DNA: TGTGCCAGCAGTGACAGGGGTTCAACTAATGAAAAACTGTTTTTT

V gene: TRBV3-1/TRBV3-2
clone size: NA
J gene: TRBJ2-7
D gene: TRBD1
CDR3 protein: CASSQAGQGLSYEQYF
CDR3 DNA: TGTGCCAGCAGCCAGGCGGGACAGGGGCTTTCCTACGAGCAGTACTTC

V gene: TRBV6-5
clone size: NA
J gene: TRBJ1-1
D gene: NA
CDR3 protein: CACRPRDKNTEAFF
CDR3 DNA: TGTGCCTGTCGACCGAGGGATAAGAACACTGAAGCTTTCTTT

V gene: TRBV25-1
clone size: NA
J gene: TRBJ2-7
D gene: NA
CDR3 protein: CASSDRQAFYEQYF
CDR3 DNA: TGTGCCAGCAGTGATAGACAGGCCTTCTACGAGCAGTACTTC

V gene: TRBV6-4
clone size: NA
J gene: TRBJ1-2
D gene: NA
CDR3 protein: CASSDVGGYGYTF
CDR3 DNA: TGTGCCAGCAGTGATGTCGGCGGCTATGGCTACACCTTC

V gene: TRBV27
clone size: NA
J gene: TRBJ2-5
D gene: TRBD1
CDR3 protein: CASSAGTGRGETQYF
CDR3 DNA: TGTGCCAGCAGTGCCGGGACAGGGAGGGGAGAGACCCAGTACTTC

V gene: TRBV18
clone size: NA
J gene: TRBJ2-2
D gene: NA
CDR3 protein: CASSPLRLGLGTGELFF
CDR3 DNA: TGTGCCAGCTCACCACTCAGGTTGGGGCTCGGCACCGGGGAGCTGTTTTTT

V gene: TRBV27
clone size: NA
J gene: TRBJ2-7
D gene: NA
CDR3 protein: CASSNRVWHNEQYF
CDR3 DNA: TGTGCCAGCAGTAACAGGGTATGGCACAACGAGCAGTACTTC

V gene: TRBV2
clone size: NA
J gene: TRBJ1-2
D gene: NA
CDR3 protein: CASGNGGTYGYTF
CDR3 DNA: TGTGCCAGCGGGAACGGAGGGACCTATGGCTACACCTTC

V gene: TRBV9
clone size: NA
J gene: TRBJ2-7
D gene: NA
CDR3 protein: CASSPGLGEQYF
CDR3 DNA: TGTGCCAGCAGCCCGGGATTAGGGGAGCAGTACTTC

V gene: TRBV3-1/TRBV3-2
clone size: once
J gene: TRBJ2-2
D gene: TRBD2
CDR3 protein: CASSPIAGATGELFF
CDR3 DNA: TGTGCCAGCAGCCCTATAGCGGGGGCGACCGGGGAGCTGTTTTTT

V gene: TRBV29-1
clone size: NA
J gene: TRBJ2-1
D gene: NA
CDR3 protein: CSVEGPHNEQFF
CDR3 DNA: TGCAGCGTTGAAGGGCCCCACAATGAGCAGTTCTTC

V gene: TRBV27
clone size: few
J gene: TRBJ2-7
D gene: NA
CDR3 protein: CASKGGLYYEQYF
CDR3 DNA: TGTGCCTCCAAAGGGGGTCTATACTACGAGCAGTACTTC

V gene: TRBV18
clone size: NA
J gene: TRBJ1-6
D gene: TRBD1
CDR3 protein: CASSPGTGGNSPLHF
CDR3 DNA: TGTGCCAGCTCACCAGGGACAGGGGGCAATTCACCCCTCCACTTT

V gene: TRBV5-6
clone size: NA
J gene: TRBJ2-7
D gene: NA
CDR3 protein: CASSFLGTASYEQYF
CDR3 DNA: TGTGCCAGCAGCTTCTTAGGGACTGCCTCCTACGAGCAGTACTTC

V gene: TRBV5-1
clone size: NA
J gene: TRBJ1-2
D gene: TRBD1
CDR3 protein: CASSLGGQMGGYTF
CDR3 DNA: TGCGCCAGCAGCTTGGGGGGACAGATGGGTGGCTACACCTTC

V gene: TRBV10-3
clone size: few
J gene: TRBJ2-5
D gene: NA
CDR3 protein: CAISESRDNLDQYF
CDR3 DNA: TGTGCCATCAGTGAGTCGAGGGATAACTTGGACCAGTACTTC

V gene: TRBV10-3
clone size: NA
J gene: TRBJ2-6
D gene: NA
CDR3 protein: CAISEAVGANVLTF
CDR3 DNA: TGTGCCATCAGCGAAGCGGTCGGGGCCAACGTCCTGACTTTC

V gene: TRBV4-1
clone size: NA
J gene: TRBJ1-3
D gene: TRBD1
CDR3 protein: CASSHAVILRTGETGNTIYF
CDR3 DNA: TGCGCCAGCAGCCACGCCGTGATTCTTAGGACAGGTGAAACTGGAAACACCATATATTTT

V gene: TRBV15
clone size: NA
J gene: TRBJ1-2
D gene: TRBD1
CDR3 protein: CATSRRPGTGITNYGYTF
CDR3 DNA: TGTGCCACCAGCAGACGACCCGGGACAGGGATTACTAACTATGGCTACACCTTC

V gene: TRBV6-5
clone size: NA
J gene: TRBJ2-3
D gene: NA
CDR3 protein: CASSYSSGRYTDTQYF
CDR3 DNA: TGTGCCAGCAGTTACTCGTCCGGGAGATACACAGATACGCAGTATTTT

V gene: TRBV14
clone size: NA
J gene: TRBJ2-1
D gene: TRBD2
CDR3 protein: CASSQVISGAYNEQFF
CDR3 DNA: TGTGCCAGCAGCCAAGTTATTAGCGGGGCCTATAATGAGCAGTTCTTC

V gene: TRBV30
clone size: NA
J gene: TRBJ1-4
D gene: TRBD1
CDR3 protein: CAWKDRPNEKLFF
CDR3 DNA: TGTGCCTGGAAGGACAGGCCGAATGAAAAACTGTTTTTT

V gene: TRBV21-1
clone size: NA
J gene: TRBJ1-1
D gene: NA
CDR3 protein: CASSKEVGRGVNTEAFF
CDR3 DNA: TGTGCCAGCAGCAAAGAGGTAGGCAGGGGTGTGAACACTGAAGCTTTCTTT

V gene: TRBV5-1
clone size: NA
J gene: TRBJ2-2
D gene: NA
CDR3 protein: CASSYGGRTGELFF
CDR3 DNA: TGCGCCAGCAGCTACGGGGGGCGCACCGGGGAGCTGTTTTTT

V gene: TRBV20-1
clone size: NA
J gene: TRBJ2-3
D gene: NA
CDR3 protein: CSASSHSGRTDTQYF
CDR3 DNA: TGCAGTGCTAGTTCTCATAGCGGACGCACAGATACGCAGTATTTT

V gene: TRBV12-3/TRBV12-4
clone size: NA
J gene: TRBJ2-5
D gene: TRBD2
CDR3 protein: CASTTSGQETQYF
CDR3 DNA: TGTGCCAGCACCACTAGCGGCCAAGAGACCCAGTACTTC

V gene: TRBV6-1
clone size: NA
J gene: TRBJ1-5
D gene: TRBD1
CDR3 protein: CASSDRGAISNQPQHF
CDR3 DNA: TGTGCCAGCAGTGACAGGGGGGCTATAAGCAATCAGCCCCAGCATTTT

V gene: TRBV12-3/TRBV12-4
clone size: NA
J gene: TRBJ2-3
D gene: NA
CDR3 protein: CASRLTLDTQYF
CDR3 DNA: TGTGCCAGCAGGCTTACTCTAGATACGCAGTATTTT

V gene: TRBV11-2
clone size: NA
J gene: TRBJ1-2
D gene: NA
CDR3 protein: CASSATQLVAPNSYGYTF
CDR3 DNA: TGTGCCAGCAGCGCTACACAGCTTGTTGCTCCTAATTCCTATGGCTACACCTTC

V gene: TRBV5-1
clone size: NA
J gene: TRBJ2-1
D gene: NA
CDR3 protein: CASSETGTHNEQFF
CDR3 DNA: TGCGCCAGCAGCGAGACCGGGACTCACAATGAGCAGTTCTTC

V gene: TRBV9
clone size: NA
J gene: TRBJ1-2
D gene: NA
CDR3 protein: CASSVGGSLSYGYTF
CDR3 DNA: TGTGCCAGCAGCGTCGGAGGTAGTTTGAGCTATGGCTACACCTTC

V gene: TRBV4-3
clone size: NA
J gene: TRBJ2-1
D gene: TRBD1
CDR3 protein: CASSQETGTGHEQFF
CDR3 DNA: TGCGCCAGCAGCCAAGAGACCGGGACAGGTCATGAGCAGTTCTTC

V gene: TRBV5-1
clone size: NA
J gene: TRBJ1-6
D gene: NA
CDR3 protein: CASSLVLGALGSPLHF
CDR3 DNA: TGCGCCAGCAGCTTGGTTTTGGGGGCGTTGGGGTCACCCCTCCACTTT

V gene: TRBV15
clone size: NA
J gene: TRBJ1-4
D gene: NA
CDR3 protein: CATSSHRAANEKLFF
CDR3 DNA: TGTGCCACCAGCAGTCACAGGGCGGCTAATGAAAAACTGTTTTTT

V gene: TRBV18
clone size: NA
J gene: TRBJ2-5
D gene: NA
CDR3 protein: CASSPRQRETQYF
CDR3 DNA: TGTGCCAGCTCACCAAGGCAGCGAGAGACCCAGTACTTC

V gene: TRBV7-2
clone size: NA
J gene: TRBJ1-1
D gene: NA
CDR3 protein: CASSYSGAPAEAFF
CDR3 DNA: TGTGCCAGCAGCTACTCAGGGGCCCCGGCTGAAGCTTTCTTT

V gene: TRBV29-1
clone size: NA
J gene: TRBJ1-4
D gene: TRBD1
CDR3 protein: CSAHRGTNEKLFF
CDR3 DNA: TGCAGCGCCCACAGGGGGACTAATGAAAAACTGTTTTTT

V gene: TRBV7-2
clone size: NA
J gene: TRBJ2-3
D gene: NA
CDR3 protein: CASSLQLTSTDTQYF
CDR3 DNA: TGTGCCAGCAGCTTACAATTAACTAGCACAGATACGCAGTATTTT

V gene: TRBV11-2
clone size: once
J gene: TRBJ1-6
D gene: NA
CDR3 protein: CASSLSGGYNSPLHF
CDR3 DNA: TGTGCCAGCAGCTTATCCGGGGGTTATAATTCACCCCTCCACTTT

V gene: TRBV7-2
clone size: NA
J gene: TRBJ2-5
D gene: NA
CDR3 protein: CASGETGNQETQYF
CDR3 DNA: TGTGCCAGCGGGGAAACAGGGAACCAAGAGACCCAGTACTTC

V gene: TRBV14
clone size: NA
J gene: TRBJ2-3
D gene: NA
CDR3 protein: CASSQEKSSNAQYF
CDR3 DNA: TGTGCCAGCAGCCAAGAGAAGAGTAGCAACGCGCAGTATTTT

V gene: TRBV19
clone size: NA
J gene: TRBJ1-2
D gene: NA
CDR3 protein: CASSITAGGADYGYTF
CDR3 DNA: TGTGCCAGTAGTATCACTGCGGGGGGCGCGGACTATGGCTACACCTTC

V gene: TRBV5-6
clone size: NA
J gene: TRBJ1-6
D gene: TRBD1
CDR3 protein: CASSLGDRENSPLHF
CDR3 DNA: TGTGCCAGCAGCTTGGGGGACAGGGAGAATTCACCCCTCCACTTT